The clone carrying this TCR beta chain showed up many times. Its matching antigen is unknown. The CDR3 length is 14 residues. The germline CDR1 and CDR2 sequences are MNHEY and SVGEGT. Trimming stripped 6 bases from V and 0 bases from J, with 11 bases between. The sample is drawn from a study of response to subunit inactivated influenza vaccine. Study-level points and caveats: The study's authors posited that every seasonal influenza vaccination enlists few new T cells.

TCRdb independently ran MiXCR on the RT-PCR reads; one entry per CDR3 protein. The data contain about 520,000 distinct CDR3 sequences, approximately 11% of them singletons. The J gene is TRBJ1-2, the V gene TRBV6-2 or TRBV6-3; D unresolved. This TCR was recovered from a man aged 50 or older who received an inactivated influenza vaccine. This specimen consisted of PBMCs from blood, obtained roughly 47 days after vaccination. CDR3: CASRPLGSNYGYTF. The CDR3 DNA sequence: TGTGCCAGCAGGCCTCTTGGATCTAACTATGGCTACACCTTC.